This T cell receptor (beta chain) was found in a study of cytomegalovirus exposure and HLA in healthy donors. Study in general: The platform used for the roughly 130 validation repertoires matched that of the 500 to 850 first-cohort repertoires, a later analysis reported.

V lost 1 base and J lost 5, with 21 bases in between. The V gene's germline CDR1 is SGHDT and CDR2 YYEEEE. CDR3 length equals 17 residues. A word on this clone: Its antigen is still unknown.

The repertoire was sequenced with immunoSEQ multiplex PCR; TCRdb's copy has only in-frame clones and lacks some. The table records more than 130,000 clones, about 91% of them present only once. Whole-study findings and limits: Specificity of three CMV-associated chains for CMV antigens was verified in vitro. In the 120 validation repertoires, about 94% of cluster scores exceeded 0, per a later analysis.

V usage is TRBV5-6 and J usage is TRBJ1-2; D is possibly TRBD1 (6 bases). This TCR was recovered from a woman between 18 and 29 years old in good health and CMV-seropositive. The sample taken for sequencing was PBMCs. CDR3 sequence reads: CASSLTSAGGGFYGYTF. CDR3 nucleotides: TGTGCCAGCAGCTTGACGTCGGCGGGAGGGGGTTTTTATGGCTACACCTTC.